This T cell receptor (beta chain) was sequenced for a study of blood T cell repertoires in COVID-19. Study-wide context: The origin of the acute and convalescent COVID-19 samples was the United States, Italy and Spain. From T cells, B-cell-depleted T cells, or PBMCs came the material, which was cDNA or gDNA.

Per the original data handling: The assay estimated nucleated cells by amplifying reference gene primers. Only in-frame clones appear in the TCRdb table, and some are missing; sequencing was by immunoSEQ multiplex PCR. V, J and clone size are taken as reported in that table, and D and trimming were inferred from the DNA itself. The sample lists roughly 55,000 clones, 60% to 80% seen once, with 2.5% to 3.5% in the top ten. Trimming left V 4 bases short and J 0 bases short, with 10 bases between. The CDR3 length is 15 residues. Germline V CDR1 and CDR2: LNHDA, SQIVND (reference sequence). The chain is built from TRBV19 and TRBJ1-3; D remains unclear. The sequence was obtained from a man in his 60s with acute or convalescent COVID-19. The specimen was peripheral blood. The CDR3, as DNA: TGTGCCAGTAGTACCGTCGGAGGCTCTGGAAACACCATATATTTT. This translates into CASSTVGGSGNTIYF.